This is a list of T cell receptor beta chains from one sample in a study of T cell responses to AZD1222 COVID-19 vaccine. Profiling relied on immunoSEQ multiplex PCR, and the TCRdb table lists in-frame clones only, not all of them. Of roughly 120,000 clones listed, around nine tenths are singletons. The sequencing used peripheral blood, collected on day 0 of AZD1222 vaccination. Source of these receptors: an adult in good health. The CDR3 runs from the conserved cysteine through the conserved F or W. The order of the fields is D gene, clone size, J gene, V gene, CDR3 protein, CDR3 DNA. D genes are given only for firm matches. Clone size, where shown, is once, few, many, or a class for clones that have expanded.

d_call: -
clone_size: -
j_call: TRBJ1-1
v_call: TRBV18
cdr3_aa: CASFTHRDTEAFF
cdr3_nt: TGTGCCAGTTTCACCCACAGGGACACTGAAGCTTTCTTT

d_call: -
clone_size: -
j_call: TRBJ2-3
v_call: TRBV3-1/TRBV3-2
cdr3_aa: CASSQPAAASTDTQYF
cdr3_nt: TGTGCCAGCAGCCAACCGGCAGCGGCAAGCACAGATACGCAGTATTTT

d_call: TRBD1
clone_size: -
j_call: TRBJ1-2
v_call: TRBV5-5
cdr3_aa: CASSLTQGGRNYGYTF
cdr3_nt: TGTGCCAGCAGCCTTACACAGGGGGGGAGGAACTATGGCTACACCTTC

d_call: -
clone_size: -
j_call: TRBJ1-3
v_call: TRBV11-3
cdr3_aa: CASSRDSTPGNTIYF
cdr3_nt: TGTGCCAGCAGCCGGGACTCGACCCCCGGAAACACCATATATTTT

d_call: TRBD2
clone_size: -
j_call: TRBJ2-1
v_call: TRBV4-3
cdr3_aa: CASSQEGLAGNEQFF
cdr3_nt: TGCGCCAGCAGCCAAGAAGGACTAGCGGGTAATGAGCAGTTCTTC

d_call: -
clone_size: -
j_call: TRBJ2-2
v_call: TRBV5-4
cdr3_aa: CASSLRGARAGELFF
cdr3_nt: TGTGCCAGCAGCTTGCGGGGGGCTAGGGCCGGGGAGCTGTTTTTT

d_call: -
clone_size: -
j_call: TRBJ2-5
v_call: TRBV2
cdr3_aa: CASRGSQETQYF
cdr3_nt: TGTGCCAGCCGGGGCTCTCAAGAGACCCAGTACTTC

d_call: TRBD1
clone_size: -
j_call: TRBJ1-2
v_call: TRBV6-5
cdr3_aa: CASTKGQGAAYGYTF
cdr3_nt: TGTGCCAGCACCAAAGGACAGGGGGCGGCCTATGGCTACACCTTC

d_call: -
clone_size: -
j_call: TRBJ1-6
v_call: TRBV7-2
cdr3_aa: CASGRGASPLHF
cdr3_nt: TGTGCCAGCGGCAGGGGAGCTTCACCCCTCCACTTT

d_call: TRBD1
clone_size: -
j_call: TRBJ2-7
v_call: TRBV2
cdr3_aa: CASVTQGLPYEQYF
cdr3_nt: TGTGCCAGCGTCACACAGGGGTTGCCCTACGAGCAGTACTTC

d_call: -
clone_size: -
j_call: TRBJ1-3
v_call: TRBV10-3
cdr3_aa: CAISLQGPTSGNTIYF
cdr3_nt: TGTGCCATCAGTTTACAGGGACCCACCTCTGGAAACACCATATATTTT

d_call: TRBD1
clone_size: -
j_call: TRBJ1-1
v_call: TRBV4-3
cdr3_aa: CASSPDRVNTEAFF
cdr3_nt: TGCGCCAGCAGCCCGGACAGGGTAAACACTGAAGCTTTCTTT

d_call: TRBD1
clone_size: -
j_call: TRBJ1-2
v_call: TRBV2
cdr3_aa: CASSVSYRGQGYTF
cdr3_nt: TGTGCCAGCAGTGTCTCCTACAGGGGTCAAGGCTACACCTTC

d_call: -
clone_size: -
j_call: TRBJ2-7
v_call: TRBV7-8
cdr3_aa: CASSLARQDLYEQYF
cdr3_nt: TGTGCCAGCAGCTTAGCGCGGCAGGACCTCTACGAGCAGTACTTC

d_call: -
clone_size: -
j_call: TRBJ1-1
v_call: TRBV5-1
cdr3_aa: CASSLGRARTEAFF
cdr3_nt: TGCGCCAGCAGCTTGGGTCGGGCCAGGACTGAAGCTTTCTTT

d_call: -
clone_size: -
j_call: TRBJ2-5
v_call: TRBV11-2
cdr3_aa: CASRVGVEETQYF
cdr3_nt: TGTGCCAGCAGGGTCGGGGTTGAAGAGACCCAGTACTTC

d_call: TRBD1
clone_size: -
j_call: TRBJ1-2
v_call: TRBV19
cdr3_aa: CASNPTGGLNYGYTF
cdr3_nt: TGTGCCAGTAACCCGACAGGGGGCCTAAACTATGGCTACACCTTC

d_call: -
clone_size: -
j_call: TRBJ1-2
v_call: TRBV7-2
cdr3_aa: CASSPRGVNYGYTF
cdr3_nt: TGTGCCAGCAGCCCGCGCGGGGTAAACTATGGCTACACCTTC

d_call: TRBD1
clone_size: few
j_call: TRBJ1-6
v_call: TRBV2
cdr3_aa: CASRDRVNSPLHF
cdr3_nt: TGTGCCAGCAGGGACAGGGTAAATTCACCCCTCCACTTT

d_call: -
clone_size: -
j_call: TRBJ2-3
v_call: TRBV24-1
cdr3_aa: CATSDPFGSTDTQYF
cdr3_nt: TGTGCCACCAGTGACCCTTTTGGTAGCACAGATACGCAGTATTTT

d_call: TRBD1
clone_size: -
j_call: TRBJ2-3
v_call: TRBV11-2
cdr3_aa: CASSLIGTGDDTQYF
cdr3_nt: TGTGCCAGCAGCTTGATAGGGACAGGCGATGATACGCAGTATTTT

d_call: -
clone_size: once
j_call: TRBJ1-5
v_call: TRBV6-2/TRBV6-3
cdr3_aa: CASSYSGYQPQHF
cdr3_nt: TGTGCCAGCAGTTACTCAGGTTATCAGCCCCAGCATTTT

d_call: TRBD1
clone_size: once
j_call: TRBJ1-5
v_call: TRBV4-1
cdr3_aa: CASSQEGRGAYQPQHF
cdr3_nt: TGCGCCAGCAGCCAAGAAGGCAGGGGGGCGTATCAGCCCCAGCATTTT

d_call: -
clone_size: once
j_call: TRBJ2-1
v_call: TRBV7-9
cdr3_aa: CASGEGRGEQFF
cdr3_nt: TGTGCCAGCGGCGAAGGCCGGGGTGAGCAGTTCTTC

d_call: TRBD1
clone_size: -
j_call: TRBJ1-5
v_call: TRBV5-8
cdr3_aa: CASSPGVGGDQPQHF
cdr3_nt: TGTGCCAGCAGCCCAGGGGTAGGGGGCGATCAGCCCCAGCATTTT

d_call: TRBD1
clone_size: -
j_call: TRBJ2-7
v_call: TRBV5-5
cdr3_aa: CASSLEAGGYSYEQYF
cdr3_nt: TGTGCCAGCAGCTTGGAGGCAGGGGGCTACTCCTACGAGCAGTACTTC

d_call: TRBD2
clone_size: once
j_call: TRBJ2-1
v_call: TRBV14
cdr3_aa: CASSHISGGAYYNEQFF
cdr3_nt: TGTGCCAGCAGCCACATTAGCGGGGGGGCGTACTACAATGAGCAGTTCTTC

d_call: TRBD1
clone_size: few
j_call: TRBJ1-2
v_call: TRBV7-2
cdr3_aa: CASSTPDRGNYGYTF
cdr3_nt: TGTGCCAGCAGCACCCCGGACAGGGGGAACTATGGCTACACCTTC

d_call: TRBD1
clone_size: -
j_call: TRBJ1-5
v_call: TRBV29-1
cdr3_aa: CSVGDRDQPQHF
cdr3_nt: TGCAGCGTTGGGGACAGAGATCAGCCCCAGCATTTT

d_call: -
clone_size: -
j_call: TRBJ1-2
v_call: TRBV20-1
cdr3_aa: CSAPQGYGYTF
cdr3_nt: TGCAGTGCTCCTCAGGGGTATGGCTACACCTTC

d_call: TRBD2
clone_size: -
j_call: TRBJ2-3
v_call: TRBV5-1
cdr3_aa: CASSLAAGVPDTQYF
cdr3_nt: TGCGCCAGCAGCTTAGCAGCGGGGGTACCAGATACGCAGTATTTT

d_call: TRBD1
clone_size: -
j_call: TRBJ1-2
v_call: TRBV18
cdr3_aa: CASSPGQGNGYTF
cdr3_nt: TGTGCCAGCTCACCGGGACAGGGTAATGGCTACACCTTC

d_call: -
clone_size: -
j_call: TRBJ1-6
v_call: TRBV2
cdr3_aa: CASSEISGPLNNSPLHF
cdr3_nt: TGTGCCAGCAGTGAAATCTCTGGGCCGCTTAATAATTCACCCCTCCACTTT

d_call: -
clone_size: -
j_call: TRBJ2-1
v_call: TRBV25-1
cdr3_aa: CASSYRGANNEQFF
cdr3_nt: TGTGCCAGCAGTTACCGGGGCGCTAACAATGAGCAGTTCTTC

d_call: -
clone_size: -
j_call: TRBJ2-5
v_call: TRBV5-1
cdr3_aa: CASRVQAGDSGTQYF
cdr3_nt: TGCGCCAGCAGGGTACAAGCAGGGGATTCGGGGACCCAGTACTTC

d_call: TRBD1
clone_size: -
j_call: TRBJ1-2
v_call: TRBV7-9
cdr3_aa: CASSLANFRGNYGYTF
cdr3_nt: TGTGCCAGCAGCTTAGCTAATTTCAGGGGGAACTATGGCTACACCTTC

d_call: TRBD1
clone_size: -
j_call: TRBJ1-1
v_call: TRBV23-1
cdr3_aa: CASSRGRRTGHTTEAFF
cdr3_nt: TGCGCCAGCAGTCGCGGCCGTCGGACAGGTCATACCACTGAAGCTTTCTTT

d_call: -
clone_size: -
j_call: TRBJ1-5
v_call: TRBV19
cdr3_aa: CASSNEDSPVLGQPQHF
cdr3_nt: TGTGCCAGTAGTAACGAGGACAGCCCGGTCCTAGGGCAGCCCCAGCATTTT

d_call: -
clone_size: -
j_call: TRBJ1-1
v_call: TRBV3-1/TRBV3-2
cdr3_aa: CASSQDLGTEAFF
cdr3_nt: TGTGCCAGCAGCCAAGATCTCGGGACTGAAGCTTTCTTT

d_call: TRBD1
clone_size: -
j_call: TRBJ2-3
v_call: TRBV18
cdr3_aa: CASSPPTGGGLSDTQYF
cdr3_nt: TGTGCCAGCTCACCACCGACAGGGGGGGGCCTCTCGGATACGCAGTATTTT

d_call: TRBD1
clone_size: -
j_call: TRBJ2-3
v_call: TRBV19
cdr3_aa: CASSIGGQGGTDTQYF
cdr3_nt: TGTGCCAGTAGTATAGGGGGGCAGGGGGGCACAGATACGCAGTATTTT

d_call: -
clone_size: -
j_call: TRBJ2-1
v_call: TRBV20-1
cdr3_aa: CSASLDSSSYNEQFF
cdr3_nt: TGCAGTGCTAGTCTGGACTCGAGCTCCTACAATGAGCAGTTCTTC

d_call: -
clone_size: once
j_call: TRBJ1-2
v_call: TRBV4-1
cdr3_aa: CASSQPRVANYGYTF
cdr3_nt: TGCGCCAGCAGCCAACCCCGGGTAGCCAACTATGGCTACACCTTC

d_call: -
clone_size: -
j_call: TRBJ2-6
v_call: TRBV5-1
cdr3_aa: CASSLSQERFSGANVLTF
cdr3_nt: TGCGCCAGCAGCTTGTCCCAGGAGCGGTTCTCTGGGGCCAACGTCCTGACTTTC

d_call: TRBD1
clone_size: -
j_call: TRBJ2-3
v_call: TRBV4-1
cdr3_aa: CASSQARDRGTDTQYF
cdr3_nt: TGCGCCAGCAGCCAAGCCCGGGACAGGGGGACAGATACGCAGTATTTT

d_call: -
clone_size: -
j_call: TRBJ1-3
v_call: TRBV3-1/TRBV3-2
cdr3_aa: CASSQEASGMRGNTIYF
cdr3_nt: TGTGCCAGCAGCCAAGAGGCTTCGGGGATGCGGGGAAACACCATATATTTT

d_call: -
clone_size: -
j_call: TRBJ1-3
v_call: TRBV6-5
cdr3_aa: CASRLDRSSGNTIYF
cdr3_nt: TGTGCCAGCAGGCTTGACAGGAGCTCTGGAAACACCATATATTTT

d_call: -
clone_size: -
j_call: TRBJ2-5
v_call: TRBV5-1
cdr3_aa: CASSLAVRTAGQETQYF
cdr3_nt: TGCGCCAGCAGCTTGGCCGTCAGGACAGCGGGTCAAGAGACCCAGTACTTC

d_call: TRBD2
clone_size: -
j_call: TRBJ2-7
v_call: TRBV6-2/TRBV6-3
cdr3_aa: CASSYPGGANEQYF
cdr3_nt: TGTGCCAGCAGTTACCCCGGGGGGGCCAACGAGCAGTACTTC

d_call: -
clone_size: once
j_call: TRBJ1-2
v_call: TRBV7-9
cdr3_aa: CASSLALPGRGYTF
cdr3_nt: TGTGCCAGCAGCTTAGCACTGCCAGGGAGAGGCTACACCTTC

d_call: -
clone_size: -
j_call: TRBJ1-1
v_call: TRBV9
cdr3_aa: CASSVTVRVEAFF
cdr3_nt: TGTGCCAGCAGCGTAACGGTGAGGGTTGAAGCTTTCTTT

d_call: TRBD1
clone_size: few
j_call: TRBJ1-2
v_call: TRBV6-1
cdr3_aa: CASSEAGQGRDGYTF
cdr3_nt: TGTGCCAGCAGTGAAGCGGGACAGGGAAGGGATGGCTACACCTTC

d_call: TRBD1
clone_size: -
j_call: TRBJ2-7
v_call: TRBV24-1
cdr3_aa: CATSDFLDRGLYEQYF
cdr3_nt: TGTGCCACCAGTGATTTCCTCGACAGGGGCCTCTACGAGCAGTACTTC

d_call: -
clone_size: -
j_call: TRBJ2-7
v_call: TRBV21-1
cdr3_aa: CASSTPGQGLSRPYEQYF
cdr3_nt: TGTGCCAGCAGCACTCCGGGACAGGGACTATCTCGGCCCTACGAGCAGTACTTC

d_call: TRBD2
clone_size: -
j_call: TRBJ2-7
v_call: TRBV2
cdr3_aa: CASSTQRGPYEQYF
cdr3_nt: TGTGCCAGCAGTACACAGCGGGGGCCCTACGAGCAGTACTTC

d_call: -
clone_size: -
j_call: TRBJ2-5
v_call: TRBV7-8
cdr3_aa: CASSLSSGTQYF
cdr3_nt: TGTGCCAGCAGCTTAAGTTCGGGTACCCAGTACTTC

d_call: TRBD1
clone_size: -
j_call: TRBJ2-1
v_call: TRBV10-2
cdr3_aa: CASSENGQEVNEQFF
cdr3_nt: TGCGCCAGCAGTGAGAACGGACAGGAGGTGAATGAGCAGTTCTTC

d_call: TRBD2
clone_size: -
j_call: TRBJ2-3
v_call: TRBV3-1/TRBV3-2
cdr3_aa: CASSQDVRGEDTQYF
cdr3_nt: TGTGCCAGCAGCCAAGATGTGCGGGGGGAAGATACGCAGTATTTT

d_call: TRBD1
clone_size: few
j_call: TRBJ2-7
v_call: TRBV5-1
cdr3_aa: CASSSGAQGEHEQYF
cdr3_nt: TGCGCCAGCAGCTCAGGGGCCCAGGGGGAGCACGAGCAGTACTTC

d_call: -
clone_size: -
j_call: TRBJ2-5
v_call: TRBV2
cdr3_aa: CASSKTLETQETQYF
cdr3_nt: TGTGCCAGCAGTAAGACTCTAGAGACGCAAGAGACCCAGTACTTC